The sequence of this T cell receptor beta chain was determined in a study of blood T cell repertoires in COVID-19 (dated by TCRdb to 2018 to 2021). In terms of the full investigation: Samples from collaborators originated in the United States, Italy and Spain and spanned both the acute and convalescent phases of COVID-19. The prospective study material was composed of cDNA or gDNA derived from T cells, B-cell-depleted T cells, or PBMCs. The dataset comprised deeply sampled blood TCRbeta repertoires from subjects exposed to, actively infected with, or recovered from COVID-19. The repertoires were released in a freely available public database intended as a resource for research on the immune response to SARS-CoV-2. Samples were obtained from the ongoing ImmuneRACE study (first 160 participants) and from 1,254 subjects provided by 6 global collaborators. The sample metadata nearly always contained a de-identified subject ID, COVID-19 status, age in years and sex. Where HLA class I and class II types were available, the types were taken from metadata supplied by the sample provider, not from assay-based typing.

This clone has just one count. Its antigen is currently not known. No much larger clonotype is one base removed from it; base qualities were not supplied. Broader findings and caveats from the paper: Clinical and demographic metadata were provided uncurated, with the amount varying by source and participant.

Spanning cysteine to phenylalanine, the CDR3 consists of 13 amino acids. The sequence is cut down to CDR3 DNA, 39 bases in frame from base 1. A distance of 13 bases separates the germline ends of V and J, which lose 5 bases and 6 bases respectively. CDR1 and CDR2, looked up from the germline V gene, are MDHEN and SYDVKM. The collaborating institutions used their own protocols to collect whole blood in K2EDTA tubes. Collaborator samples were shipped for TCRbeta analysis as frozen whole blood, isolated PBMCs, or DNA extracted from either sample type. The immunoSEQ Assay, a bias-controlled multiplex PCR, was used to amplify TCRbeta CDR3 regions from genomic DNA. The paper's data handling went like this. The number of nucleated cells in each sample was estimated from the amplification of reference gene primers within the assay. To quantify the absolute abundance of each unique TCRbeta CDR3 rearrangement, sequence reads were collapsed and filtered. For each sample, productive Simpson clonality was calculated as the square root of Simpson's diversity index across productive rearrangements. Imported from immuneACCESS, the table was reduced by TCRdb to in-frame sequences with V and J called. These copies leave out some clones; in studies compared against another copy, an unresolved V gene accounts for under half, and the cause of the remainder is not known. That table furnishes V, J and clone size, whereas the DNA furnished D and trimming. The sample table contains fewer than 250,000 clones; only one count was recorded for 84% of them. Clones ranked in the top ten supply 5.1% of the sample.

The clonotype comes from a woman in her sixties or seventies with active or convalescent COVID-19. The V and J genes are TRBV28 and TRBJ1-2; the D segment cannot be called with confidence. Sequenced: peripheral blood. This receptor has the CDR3 CASSPHVSHGYTF. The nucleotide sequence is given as TGTGCCAGCAGTCCCCATGTGAGCCATGGCTACACCTTC.